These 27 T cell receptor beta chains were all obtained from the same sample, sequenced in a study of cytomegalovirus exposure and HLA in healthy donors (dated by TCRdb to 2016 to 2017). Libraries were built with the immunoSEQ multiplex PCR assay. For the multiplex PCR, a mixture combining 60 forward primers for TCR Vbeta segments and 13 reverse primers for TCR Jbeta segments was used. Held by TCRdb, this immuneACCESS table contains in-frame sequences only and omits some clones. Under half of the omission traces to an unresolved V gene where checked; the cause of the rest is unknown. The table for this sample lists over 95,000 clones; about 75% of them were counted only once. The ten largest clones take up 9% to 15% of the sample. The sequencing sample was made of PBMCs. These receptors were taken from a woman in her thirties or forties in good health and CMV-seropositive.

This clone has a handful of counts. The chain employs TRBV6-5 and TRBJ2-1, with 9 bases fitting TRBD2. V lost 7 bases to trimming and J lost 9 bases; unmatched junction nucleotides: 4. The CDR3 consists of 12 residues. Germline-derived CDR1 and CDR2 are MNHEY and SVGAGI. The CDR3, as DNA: TGTGCCAGCATGAGCGGGGGGAGTGAGCAGTTCTTC. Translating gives CASMSGGSEQFF.

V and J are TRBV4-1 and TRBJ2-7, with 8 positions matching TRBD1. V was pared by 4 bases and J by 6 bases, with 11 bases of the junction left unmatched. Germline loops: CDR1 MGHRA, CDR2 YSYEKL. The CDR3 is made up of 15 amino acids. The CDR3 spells CASSPQGTGFSEQYF. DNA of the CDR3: TGCGCCAGCAGCCCCCAGGGGACAGGTTTTAGCGAGCAGTACTTC.

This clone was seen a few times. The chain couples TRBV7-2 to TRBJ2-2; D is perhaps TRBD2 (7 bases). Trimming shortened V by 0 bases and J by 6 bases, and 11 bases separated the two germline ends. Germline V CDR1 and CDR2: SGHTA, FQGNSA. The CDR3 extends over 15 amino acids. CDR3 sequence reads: CASSLAGGRAGELFF. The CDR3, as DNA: TGTGCCAGCAGCTTAGCGGGGGGGCGAGCCGGGGAGCTGTTTTTT.

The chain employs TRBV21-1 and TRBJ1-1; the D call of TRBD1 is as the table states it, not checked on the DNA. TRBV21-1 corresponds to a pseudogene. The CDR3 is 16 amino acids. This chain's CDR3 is CASSNLPGQGNTEAFF. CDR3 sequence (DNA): TGTGCCAGCAGCAATCTGCCGGGACAGGGGAACACTGAAGCTTTCTTT.

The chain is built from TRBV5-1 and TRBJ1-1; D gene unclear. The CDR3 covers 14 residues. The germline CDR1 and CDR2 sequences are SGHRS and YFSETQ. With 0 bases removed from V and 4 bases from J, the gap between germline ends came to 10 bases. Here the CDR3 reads CASSLVVGSTEAFF. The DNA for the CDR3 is TGCGCCAGCAGCTTGGTGGTGGGCTCCACTGAAGCTTTCTTT.

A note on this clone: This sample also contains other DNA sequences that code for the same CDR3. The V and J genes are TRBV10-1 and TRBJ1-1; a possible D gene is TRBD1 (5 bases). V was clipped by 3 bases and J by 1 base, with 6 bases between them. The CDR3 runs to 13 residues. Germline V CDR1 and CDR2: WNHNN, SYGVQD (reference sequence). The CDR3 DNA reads TGCGCCAGCAGTGATCAGGGGAACACTGAAGCTTTCTTT. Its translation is CASSDQGNTEAFF.

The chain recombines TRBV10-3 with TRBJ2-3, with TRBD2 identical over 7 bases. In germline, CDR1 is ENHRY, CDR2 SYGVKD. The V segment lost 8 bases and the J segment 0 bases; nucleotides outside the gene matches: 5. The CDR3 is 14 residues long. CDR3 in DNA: TGTGCCATCCGGAGCGGGACTAGCACAGATACGCAGTATTTT. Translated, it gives CAIRSGTSTDTQYF.

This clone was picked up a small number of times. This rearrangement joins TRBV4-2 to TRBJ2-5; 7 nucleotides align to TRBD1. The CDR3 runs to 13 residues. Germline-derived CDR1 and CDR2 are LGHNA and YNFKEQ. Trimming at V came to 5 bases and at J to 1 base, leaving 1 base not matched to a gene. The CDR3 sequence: CASSWDSQETQYF. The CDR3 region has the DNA TGTGCCAGCAGCTGGGACAGCCAAGAGACCCAGTACTTC.

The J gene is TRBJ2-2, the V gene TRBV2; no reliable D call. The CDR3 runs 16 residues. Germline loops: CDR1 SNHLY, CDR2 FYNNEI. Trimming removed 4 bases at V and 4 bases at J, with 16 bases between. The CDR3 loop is CASSALAGRITGELFF. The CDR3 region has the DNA TGTGCCAGCAGTGCCCTGGCAGGCCGGATCACCGGGGAGCTGTTTTTT.

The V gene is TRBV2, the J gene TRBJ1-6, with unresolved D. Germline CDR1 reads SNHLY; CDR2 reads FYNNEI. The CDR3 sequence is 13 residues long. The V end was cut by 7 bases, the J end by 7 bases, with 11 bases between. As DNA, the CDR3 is TGTGCCAGCAATACTAGGGAGAATTCACCCCTCCACTTT. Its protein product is CASNTRENSPLHF.

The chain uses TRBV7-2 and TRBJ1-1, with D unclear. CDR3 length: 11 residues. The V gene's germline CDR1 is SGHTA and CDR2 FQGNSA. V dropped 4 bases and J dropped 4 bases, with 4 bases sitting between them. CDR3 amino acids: CASSYRTEAFF. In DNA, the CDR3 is TGTGCCAGCAGCTATCGCACTGAAGCTTTCTTT.

The CDR3 loop is CASSKLAGVTYNEQFF. CDR3 DNA: TGTGCCAGCAGTAAACTAGCGGGGGTGACTTACAATGAGCAGTTCTTC. This chain links TRBV2 with TRBJ2-1; 11 bases align to TRBD2. Losses at the gene ends were 5 bases for V and 4 bases for J; bases not matched to a gene: 7. CDR3 size: 16 residues. The germline V gene has CDR1 SNHLY and CDR2 FYNNEI.

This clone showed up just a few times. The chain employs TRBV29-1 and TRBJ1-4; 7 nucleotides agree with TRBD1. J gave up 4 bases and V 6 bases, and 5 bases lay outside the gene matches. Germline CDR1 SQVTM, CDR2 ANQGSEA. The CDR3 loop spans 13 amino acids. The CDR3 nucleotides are TGCAGCGTAATGGACAGGATTAATGAAAAACTGTTTTTT. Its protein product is CSVMDRINEKLFF.

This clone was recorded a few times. The CDR3 region is CASSRTRGKQYF. As DNA, the CDR3 is TGTGCCAGCAGTCGTACACGGGGGAAGCAGTACTTC. The J gene is TRBJ2-7, the V gene TRBV6-1, with D possibly matching TRBD2 (6 bases). The CDR3 has 12 amino acids. Germline loops: CDR1 MNHNS, CDR2 SASEGT. The V end lost 5 bases, the J end lost 8 bases, and 13 bases lay between the germline ends.

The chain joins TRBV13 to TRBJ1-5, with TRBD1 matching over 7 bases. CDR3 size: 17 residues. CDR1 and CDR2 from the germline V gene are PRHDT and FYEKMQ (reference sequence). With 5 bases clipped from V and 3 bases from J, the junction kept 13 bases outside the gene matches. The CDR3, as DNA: TGTGCCAGCAGCCGAAGGTGGACAGGACGCATCAATCAGCCCCAGCATTTT. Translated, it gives CASSRRWTGRINQPQHF.

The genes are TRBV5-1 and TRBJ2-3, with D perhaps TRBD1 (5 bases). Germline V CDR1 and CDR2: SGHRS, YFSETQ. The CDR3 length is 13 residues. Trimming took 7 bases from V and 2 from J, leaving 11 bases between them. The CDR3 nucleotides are TGCGCCAGCCAGGACACCTCCACAGATACGCAGTATTTT. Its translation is CASQDTSTDTQYF.

CDR3 nucleotides: TGTGCCTGGAGATCCCTAGGGGACAGTAATCAGCCCCAGCATTTT. Amino acids: CAWRSLGDSNQPQHF. The chain recombines TRBV30 with TRBJ1-5, with TRBD1 identical over 7 bases. This CDR3 has 15 amino acids. V shed 3 bases and J 4 bases; nucleotides not matched to a gene: 9. Germline V lookup: CDR1 GTSNPN, CDR2 SVGIG (reference sequence). Full variable domain (remainder filled in from reference TRBV30 and TRBJ1-5): SQTIHQWPATLVQPVGSPLSLECTVEGTSNPNLYWYRQAAGRGLQLLFYSVGIGQISSEVPQNLSASRPQDRQFILSSKKLLLSDSGFYLCAWRSLGDSNQPQHFGDGTRLSIL.

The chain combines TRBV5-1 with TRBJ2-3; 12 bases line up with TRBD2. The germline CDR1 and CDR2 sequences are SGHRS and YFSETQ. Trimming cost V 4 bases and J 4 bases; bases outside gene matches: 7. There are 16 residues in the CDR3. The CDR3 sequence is CASSPPLAGGADTQYF. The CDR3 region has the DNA TGCGCCAGCAGCCCACCCCTAGCGGGGGGGGCAGATACGCAGTATTTT.

CDR3 sequence: CASRDPGQGARGRSNAYEQYF. CDR3 in DNA: TGTGCCAGCCGGGACCCGGGACAGGGGGCGAGGGGGCGGTCCAACGCCTACGAGCAGTACTTC. This chain joins TRBV2 and TRBJ2-7, with TRBD1 matching 12 bases. The CDR3 spans 21 residues. The V segment lost 8 bases and the J segment 2 bases; nucleotides outside the gene matches: 25. Per the germline V gene, CDR1 is SNHLY and CDR2 is FYNNEI.

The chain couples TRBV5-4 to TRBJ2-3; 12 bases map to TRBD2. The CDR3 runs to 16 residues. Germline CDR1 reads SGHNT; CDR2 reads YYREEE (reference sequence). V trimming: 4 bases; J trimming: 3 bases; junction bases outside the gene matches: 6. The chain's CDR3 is CASSLLAGGLTDTQYF. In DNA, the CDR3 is TGTGCCAGCAGCCTCCTAGCGGGGGGGCTGACAGATACGCAGTATTTT.

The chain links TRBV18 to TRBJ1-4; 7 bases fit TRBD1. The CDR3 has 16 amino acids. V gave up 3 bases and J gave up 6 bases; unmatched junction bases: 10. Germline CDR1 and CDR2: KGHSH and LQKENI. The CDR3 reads CASSPLRTGGDEKLFF. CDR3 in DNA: TGTGCCAGCTCACCCCTACGGACAGGCGGGGATGAAAAACTGTTTTTT.

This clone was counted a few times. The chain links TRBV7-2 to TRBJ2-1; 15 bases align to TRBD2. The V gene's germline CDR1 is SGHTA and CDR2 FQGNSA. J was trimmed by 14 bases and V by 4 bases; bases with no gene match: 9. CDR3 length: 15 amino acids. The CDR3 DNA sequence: TGTGCCAGCAGCTCGTCCGGGACTAGCGGGGGGCAAGAGTTCTTC. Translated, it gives CASSSSGTSGGQEFF.

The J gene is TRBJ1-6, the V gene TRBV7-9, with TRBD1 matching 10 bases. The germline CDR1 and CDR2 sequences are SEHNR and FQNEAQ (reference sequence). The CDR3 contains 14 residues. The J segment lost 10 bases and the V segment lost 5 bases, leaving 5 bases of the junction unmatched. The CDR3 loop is CASSRDRGRSPLHF. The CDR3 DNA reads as TGTGCCAGCAGCCGGGACAGGGGAAGATCACCCCTCCACTTT.

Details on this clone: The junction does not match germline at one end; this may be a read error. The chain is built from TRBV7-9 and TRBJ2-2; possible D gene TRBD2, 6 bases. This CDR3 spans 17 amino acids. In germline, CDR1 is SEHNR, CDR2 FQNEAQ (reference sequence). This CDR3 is CSSRLTSLHANTGELFF. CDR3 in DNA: TGTTCCAGCAGGCTCACTAGCCTCCACGCGAACACCGGGGAGCTGTTTTTT.

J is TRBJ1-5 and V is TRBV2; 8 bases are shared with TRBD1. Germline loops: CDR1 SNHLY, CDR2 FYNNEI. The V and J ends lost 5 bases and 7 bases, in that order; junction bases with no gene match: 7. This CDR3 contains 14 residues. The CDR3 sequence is CASSMDRVGQPQHF. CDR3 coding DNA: TGTGCCAGCAGTATGGACAGGGTAGGACAGCCCCAGCATTTT.

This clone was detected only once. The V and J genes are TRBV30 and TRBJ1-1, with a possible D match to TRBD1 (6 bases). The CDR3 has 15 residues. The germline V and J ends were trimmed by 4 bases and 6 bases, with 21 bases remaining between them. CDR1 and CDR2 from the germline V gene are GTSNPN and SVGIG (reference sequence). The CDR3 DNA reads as TGTGCCTGGATAGGTCCCGGACAGATTGTCTCTGAAGCTTTCTTT. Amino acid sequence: CAWIGPGQIVSEAFF.

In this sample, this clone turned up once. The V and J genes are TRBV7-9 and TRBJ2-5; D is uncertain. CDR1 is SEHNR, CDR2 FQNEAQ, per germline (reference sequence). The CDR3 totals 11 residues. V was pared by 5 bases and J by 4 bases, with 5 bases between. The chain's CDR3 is CASSPGETQYF. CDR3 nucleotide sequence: TGTGCCAGCAGCCCGGGAGAGACCCAGTACTTC.